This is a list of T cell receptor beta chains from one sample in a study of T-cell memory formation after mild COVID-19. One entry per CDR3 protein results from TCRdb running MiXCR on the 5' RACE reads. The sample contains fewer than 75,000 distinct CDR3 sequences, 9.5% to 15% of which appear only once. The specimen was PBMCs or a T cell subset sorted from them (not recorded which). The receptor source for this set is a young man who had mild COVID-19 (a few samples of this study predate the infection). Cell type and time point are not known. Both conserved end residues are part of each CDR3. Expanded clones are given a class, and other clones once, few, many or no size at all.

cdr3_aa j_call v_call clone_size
CASSLRGSDQETQYF TRBJ2-5 TRBV7-9 many
CASWPPGGDTGELFF TRBJ2-2 TRBV18 NA
CASTSGTSTDTQYF TRBJ2-3 TRBV7-2 NA
CATSETGQGARDEQFF TRBJ2-1 TRBV24-1 NA
CASSPRPRGRGTEAFF TRBJ1-1 TRBV12-3/TRBV12-4 NA
CASSSPGLAGGIQETQYF TRBJ2-5 TRBV11-2 NA
CASTKTGGWTGELFF TRBJ2-2 TRBV7-2 NA
CASSLRGKGSNQPQHF TRBJ1-5 TRBV6-6 few
CASSRTSGASYEQYF TRBJ2-7 TRBV7-2 many
CASSPIAGGRYNEQFF TRBJ2-1 TRBV6-2/TRBV6-3 few
CSVAWDRGTDTQYF TRBJ2-3 TRBV29-1 many
CASSLAGGHNEQFF TRBJ2-1 TRBV7-3 NA
CASSSADRGNTEAFF TRBJ1-1 TRBV5-4 NA
CASSLGMDQPQHF TRBJ1-5 TRBV7-2 many
CSVDTEAFF TRBJ1-1 TRBV29-1 many
CASSPRWGLSTDTQYF TRBJ2-3 TRBV7-9 many
CASSFNSPSTDTQYF TRBJ2-3 TRBV5-4 NA
CASSAQTGDLQETQYF TRBJ2-5 TRBV9 NA
CAISAGDGNYGYTF TRBJ1-2 TRBV10-3 NA
CSARTSGGANTQYF TRBJ2-3 TRBV20-1 NA
CSASRFSSGNTIYF TRBJ1-3 TRBV20-1 few
CASSLGTGWQPQHF TRBJ1-5 TRBV5-6 NA
CASSMGSYTF TRBJ1-2 TRBV19 NA
CASSSNQQGRVSPLHF TRBJ1-6 TRBV5-1 NA
CAISDLGTFTYEQYF TRBJ2-7 TRBV10-3 NA
CASSQDPGTGAEKLFF TRBJ1-4 TRBV4-1 many
CASSSTGYSNQPQHF TRBJ1-5 TRBV6-5 NA
CASSSPGQYSSGEKLFF TRBJ1-4 TRBV5-6 NA
CASSLSQGSYEQYF TRBJ2-7 TRBV28 few
CASRNRNGELFF TRBJ2-2 TRBV6-1 few
CASSPGTVYQETQYF TRBJ2-5 TRBV18 NA
CASSQVGPGLAGYNEQFF TRBJ2-1 TRBV4-3 few
CSAGRGGAGEQYF TRBJ2-7 TRBV20-1 many
CASSQDHRVYGYTF TRBJ1-2 TRBV4-3 few
CASSQGTRSVQETQYF TRBJ2-5 TRBV14 NA
CATSRVGGAYNEQFF TRBJ2-1 TRBV15 few
CASKTDSYNSPLHF TRBJ1-6 TRBV6-1 NA
CASSWDPVRDSPLHF TRBJ1-6 TRBV6-2/TRBV6-3 NA
CASSLRGISGNTIYF TRBJ1-3 TRBV7-2 few
CASSYVGEFTGELFF TRBJ2-2 TRBV6-5 NA
CASSQWPNEQFF TRBJ2-1 TRBV4-3 NA
CASSQDRASGGRTEQYF TRBJ2-7 TRBV4-3 few
CASRLSQNTEAFF TRBJ1-1 TRBV5-4 few
CASSTRQISSYNEQFF TRBJ2-1 TRBV7-9 few
CSARSGTRNTEAFF TRBJ1-1 TRBV20-1 few